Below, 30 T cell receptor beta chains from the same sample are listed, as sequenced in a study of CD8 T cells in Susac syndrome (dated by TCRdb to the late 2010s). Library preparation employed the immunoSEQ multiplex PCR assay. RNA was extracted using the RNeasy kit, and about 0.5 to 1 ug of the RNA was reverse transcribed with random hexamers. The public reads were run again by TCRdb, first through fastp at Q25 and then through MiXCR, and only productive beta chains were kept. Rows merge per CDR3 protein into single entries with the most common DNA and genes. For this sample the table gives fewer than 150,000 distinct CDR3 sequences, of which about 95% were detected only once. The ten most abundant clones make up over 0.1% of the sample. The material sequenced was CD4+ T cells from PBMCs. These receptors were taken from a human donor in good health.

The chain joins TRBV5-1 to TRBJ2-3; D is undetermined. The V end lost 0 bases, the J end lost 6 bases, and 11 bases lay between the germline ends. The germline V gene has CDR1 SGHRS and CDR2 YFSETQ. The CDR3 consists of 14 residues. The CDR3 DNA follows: TGCGCCAGCAGCTTGGGACTCGATCTGGATACGCAGTATTTT. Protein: CASSLGLDLDTQYF.

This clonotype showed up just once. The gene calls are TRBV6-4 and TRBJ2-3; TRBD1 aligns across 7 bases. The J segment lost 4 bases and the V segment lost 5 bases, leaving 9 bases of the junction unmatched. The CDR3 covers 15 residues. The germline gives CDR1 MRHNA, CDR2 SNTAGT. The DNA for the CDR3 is TGTGCCAGCAGTCCCCGGCCAGGGGGATCAGATACGCAGTATTTT. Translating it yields CASSPRPGGSDTQYF.

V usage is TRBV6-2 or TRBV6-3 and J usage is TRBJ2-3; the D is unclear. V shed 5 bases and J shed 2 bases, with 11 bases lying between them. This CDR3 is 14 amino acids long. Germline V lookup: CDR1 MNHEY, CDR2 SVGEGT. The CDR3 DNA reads TGTGCCAGCAGTCCCGCGAGGACCACAGATACGCAGTATTTT. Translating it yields CASSPARTTDTQYF.

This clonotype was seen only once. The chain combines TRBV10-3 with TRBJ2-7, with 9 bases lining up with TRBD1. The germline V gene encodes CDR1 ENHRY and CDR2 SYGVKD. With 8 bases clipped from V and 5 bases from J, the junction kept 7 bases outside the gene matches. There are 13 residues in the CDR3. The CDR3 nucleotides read TGTGCCATCCTAGGACAGGGGAGCGACGAGCAGTACTTC. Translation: CAILGQGSDEQYF.

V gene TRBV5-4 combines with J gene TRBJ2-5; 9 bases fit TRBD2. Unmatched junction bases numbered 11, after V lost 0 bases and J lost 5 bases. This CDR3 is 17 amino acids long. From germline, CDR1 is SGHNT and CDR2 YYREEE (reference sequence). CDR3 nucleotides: TGTGCCAGCAGCTTGGCCGGGGCTAGCGGGAAGGTGGAGACCCAGTACTTC. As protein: CASSLAGASGKVETQYF.

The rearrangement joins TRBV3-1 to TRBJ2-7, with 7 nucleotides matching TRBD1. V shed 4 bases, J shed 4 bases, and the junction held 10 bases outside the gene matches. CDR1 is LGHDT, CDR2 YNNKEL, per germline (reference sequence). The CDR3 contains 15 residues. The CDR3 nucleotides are TGTGCCAGCAGCCCGACCGGGACAGAATTTTACGAGCAGTACTTC. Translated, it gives CASSPTGTEFYEQYF.

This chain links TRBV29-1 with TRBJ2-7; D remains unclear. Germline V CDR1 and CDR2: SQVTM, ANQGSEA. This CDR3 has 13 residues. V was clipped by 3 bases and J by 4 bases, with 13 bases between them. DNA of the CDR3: TGCAGCGTTGACAAAGGATCTGGGTACGAGCAGTACTTC. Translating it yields CSVDKGSGYEQYF.

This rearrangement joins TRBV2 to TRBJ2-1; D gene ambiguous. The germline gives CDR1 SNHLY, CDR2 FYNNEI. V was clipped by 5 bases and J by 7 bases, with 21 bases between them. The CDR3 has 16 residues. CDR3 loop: CASSSIRTVSLNEQFF. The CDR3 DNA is TGTGCCAGCAGTTCCATCCGGACGGTCTCCTTGAATGAGCAGTTCTTC.

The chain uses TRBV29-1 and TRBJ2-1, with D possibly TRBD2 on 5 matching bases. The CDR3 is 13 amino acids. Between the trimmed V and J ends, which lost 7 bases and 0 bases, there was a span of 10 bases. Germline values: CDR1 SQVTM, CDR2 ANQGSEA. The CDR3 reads CSAPRDSYNEQFF. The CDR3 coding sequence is TGCAGCGCGCCCCGGGACTCCTACAATGAGCAGTTCTTC.

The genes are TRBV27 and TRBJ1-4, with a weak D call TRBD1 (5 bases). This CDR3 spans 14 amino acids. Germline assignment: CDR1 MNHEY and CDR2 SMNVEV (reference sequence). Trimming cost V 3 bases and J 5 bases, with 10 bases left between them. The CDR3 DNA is TGTGCCAGCAGTTTTGTAGGGGCCAATGAAAAACTGTTTTTT. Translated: CASSFVGANEKLFF.

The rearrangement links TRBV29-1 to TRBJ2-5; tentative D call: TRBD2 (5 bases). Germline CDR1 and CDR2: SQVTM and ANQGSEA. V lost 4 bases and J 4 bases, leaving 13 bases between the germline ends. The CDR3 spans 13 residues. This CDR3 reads CSVAVRAGETQYF. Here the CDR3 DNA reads TGCAGCGTTGCAGTGAGGGCTGGAGAGACCCAGTACTTC.

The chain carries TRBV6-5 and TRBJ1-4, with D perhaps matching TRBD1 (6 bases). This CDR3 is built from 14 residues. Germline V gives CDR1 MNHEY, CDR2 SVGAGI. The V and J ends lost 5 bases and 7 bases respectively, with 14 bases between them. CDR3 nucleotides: TGTGCCAGCAGTCTGTCAGGGGCTCGTGAAAAACTGTTTTTT. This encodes CASSLSGAREKLFF.

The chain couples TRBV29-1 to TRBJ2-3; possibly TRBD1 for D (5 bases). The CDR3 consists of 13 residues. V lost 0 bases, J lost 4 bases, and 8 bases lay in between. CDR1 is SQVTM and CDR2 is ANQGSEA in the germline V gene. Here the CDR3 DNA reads TGCAGCGTTGAAGAAGGGGCGGCAGATACGCAGTATTTT. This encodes CSVEEGAADTQYF.

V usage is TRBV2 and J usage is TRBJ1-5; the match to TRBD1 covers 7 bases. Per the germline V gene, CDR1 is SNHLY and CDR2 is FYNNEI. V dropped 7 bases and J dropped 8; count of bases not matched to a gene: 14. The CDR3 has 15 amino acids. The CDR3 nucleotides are TGTGCCAGCACCACCAACCGGGGGCAGGGGGAGCCCCAGCATTTT. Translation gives CASTTNRGQGEPQHF.

The CDR3 sequence is CASSQAGGRGSYNEQFF. The CDR3 DNA is TGTGCCAGCAGCCAGGCTGGTGGGCGGGGGTCCTACAATGAGCAGTTCTTC. The chain has TRBV3-1 and TRBJ2-1, with TRBD2 matching over 7 bases. The length of the CDR3 is 17 residues. J gave up 1 base and V 3 bases, and 9 bases lay outside the gene matches. Per germline, CDR1 LGHDT and CDR2 YNNKEL (reference sequence).

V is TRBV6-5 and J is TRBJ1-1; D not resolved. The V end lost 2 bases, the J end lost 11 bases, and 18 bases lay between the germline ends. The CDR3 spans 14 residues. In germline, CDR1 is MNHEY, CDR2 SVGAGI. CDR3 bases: TGTGCCAGCAGTTACAGGGCAGATCGGGTTCTGGCTTTCTTT. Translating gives CASSYRADRVLAFF.

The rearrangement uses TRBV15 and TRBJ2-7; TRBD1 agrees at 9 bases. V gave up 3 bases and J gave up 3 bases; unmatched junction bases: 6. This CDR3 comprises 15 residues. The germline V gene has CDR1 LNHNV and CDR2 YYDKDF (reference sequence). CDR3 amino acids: CATSRGTGPFYEQYF. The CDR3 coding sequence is TGTGCCACCAGCAGGGGGACAGGGCCTTTCTACGAGCAGTACTTC.

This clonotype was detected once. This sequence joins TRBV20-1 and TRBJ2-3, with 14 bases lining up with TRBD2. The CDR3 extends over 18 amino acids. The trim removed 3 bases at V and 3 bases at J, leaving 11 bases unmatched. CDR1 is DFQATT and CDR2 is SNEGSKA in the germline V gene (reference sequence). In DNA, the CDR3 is TGCAGTGCTAGGGGACTAGCGGGAGAGGCCTGGGAAACAGATACGCAGTATTTT. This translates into CSARGLAGEAWETDTQYF.

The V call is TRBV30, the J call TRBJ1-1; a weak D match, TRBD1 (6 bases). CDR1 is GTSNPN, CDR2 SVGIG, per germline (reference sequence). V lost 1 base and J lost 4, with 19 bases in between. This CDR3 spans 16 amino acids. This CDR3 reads CAWSGTGSPWSTEAFF. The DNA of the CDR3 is TGTGCCTGGAGTGGTACAGGGAGTCCCTGGAGCACTGAAGCTTTCTTT.

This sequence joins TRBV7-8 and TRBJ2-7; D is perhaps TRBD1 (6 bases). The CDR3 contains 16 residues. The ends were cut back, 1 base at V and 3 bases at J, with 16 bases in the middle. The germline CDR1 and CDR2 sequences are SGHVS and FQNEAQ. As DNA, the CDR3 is TGTGCCAGCAGCTTAGAAGGACAGACGATTCTCTACGAGCAGTACTTC. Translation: CASSLEGQTILYEQYF.

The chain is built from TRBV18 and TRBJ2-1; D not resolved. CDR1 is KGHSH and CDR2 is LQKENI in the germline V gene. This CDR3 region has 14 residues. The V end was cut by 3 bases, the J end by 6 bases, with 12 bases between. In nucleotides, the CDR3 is TGTGCCAGCTCACCCCCAAGGCCGGGCAATGAGCAGTTCTTC. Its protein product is CASSPPRPGNEQFF.

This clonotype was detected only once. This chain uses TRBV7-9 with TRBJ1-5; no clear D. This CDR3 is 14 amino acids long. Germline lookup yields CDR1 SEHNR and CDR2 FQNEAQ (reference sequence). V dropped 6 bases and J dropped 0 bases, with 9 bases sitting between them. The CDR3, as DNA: TGTGCCAGCAGTCGAGGGTATAGCAATCAGCCCCAGCATTTT. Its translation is CASSRGYSNQPQHF. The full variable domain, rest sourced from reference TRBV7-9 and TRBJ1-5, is DTGVSQNPRHKITKRGQNVTFRCDPISEHNRLYWYRQTLGQGPEFLTYFQNEAQLEKSRLLSDRFSAERPKGSFSTLEIQRTEQGDSAMYLCASSRGYSNQPQHFGDGTRLSIL.

The CDR3 reads CASSPDRGARTEAFF. Written as DNA, the CDR3 is TGTGCCAGCAGCCCGGACAGGGGAGCCAGGACTGAAGCTTTCTTT. This chain joins TRBV11-1 and TRBJ1-1; TRBD1 aligns across 9 bases. Germline CDR1 is SGHAT and CDR2 is FQDESV (reference sequence). The CDR3 loop spans 15 amino acids. Trimming removed 5 bases from V and 5 bases from J; junction bases left unmatched: 9.

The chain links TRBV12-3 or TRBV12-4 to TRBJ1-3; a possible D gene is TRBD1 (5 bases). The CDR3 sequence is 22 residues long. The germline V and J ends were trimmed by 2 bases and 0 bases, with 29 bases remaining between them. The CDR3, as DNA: TGTGCCAGCAGTTTAAGAGAGGGCTTTGCTCTGGGACGACAATCCTCTGGAAACACCATATATTTT. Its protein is CASSLREGFALGRQSSGNTIYF.

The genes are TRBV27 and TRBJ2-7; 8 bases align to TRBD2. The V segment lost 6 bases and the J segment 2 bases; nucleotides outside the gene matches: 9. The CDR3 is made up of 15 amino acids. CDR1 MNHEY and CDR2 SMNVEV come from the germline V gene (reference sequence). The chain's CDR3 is CASRPSGSMTYEQYF. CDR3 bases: TGTGCCAGCAGACCGAGCGGGAGCATGACCTACGAGCAGTACTTC.

The CDR3 here is CASSSSGGYEQYF. CDR3 bases: TGTGCCAGCAGCTCCTCAGGCGGCTACGAGCAGTACTTC. The V call is TRBV7-9, the J call TRBJ2-7; D uncertain. V was pared by 4 bases and J by 3 bases, with 10 bases between. The germline V gene has CDR1 SEHNR and CDR2 FQNEAQ (reference sequence). This CDR3 spans 13 amino acids.

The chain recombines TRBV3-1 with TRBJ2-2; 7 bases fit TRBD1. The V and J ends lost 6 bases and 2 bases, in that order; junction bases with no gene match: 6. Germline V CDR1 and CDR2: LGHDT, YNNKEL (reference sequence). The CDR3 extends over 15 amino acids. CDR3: CASRQGTSNTGELFF. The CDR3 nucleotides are TGTGCCAGCAGACAGGGGACATCCAACACCGGGGAGCTGTTTTTT.

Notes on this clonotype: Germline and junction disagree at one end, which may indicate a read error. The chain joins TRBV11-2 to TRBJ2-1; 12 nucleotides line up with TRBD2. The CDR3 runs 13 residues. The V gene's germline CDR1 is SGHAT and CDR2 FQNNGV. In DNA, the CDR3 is TGTGCCAGCAGCTCTCTTCGACTAGCGGGAGAGGGCTTC. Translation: CASSSLRLAGEGF.

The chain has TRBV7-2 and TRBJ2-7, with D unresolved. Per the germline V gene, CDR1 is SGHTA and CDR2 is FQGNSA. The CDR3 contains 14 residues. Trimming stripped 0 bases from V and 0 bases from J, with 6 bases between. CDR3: CASSLAQASYEQYF. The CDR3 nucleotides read TGTGCCAGCAGCTTAGCCCAGGCCTCCTACGAGCAGTACTTC.

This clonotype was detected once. The CDR3 DNA sequence: TGTGCCAGCAGTTACCCGGGACTAGCGGGAGTTGAGCAGTTCTTC. Translation: CASSYPGLAGVEQFF. V is TRBV6-6 and J is TRBJ2-1; 14 bases align to TRBD2. Germline CDR1 is MNHNY and CDR2 is SVGAGI (reference sequence). The CDR3 loop spans 15 amino acids. V lost 2 bases, J lost 9 bases, and 3 bases stayed unmatched.